This TCR beta chain came from a study of a mutant IDH1 vaccine in newly diagnosed glioma. As for time point: week 47, end of study. Vaccination used 300 ug of mutant IDH1 20-mer peptide per dose, with topical imiquimod. Trimming stripped 4 bases from V and 5 bases from J, with 8 bases between. The CDR3 is 12 amino acids. CDR1 is SGHRS, CDR2 YFSETQ, per germline. As for this clone: The antigen is not known.

The method was immunoSEQ multiplex PCR; TCRdb's version includes in-frame clones alone and lacks a portion of them. The sample carries about 50,000 clones, 70% to 85% recorded once. Material: PBMCs, obtained from a glioma patient whose treatment included an IDH1 peptide vaccine. The TCR originated in a woman aged 25 to 45 with glioma. Some clones in this sample may be carry-over from other donors' samples. V gene TRBV5-1 combines with J gene TRBJ2-3; D uncertain. CDR3 coding DNA: TGCGCCAGCAGCCCCACAGTAGATACGCAGTATTTT. It translates to CASSPTVDTQYF.